These 7 T cell receptor beta chains share one sample of origin, sequenced in a study of regulatory T cells in long-lasting Graves disease. Indicated time point: persistent/refractory GD, antithyroid drugs over 5 years with positive TRAb. The TCR library was prepared using RNA isolated from PBMCs. Building of the TCR beta libraries involved iRepertoire HTBI primers and Arm-PCR of CDR3 regions. TCRdb reprocessed the multiplex PCR reads via MiXCR and lists one record per CDR3 protein. The sample includes a few hundred thousand distinct CDR3 sequences, around 22% seen only once; the top ten take about a quarter. The source was peripheral blood mononuclear cells (PBMCs), collected when the disease was refractory, from a patient treated with antithyroid drugs. Receptors originate from a female donor with Graves disease.

This clonotype appeared a few times. V gene TRBV19 combines with J gene TRBJ1-5, with 7 positions matching TRBD1. V shed 6 bases, J shed 3 bases, and the junction held 8 bases outside the gene matches. The CDR3 length is 15 residues. Germline assignment: CDR1 LNHDA and CDR2 SQIVND (reference sequence). The CDR3 nucleotides read TGTGCCAGTAGCGGGACAGTCAGAACCAATCAGCCCCAGCATTTT. It encodes CASSGTVRTNQPQHF.

This chain links TRBV20-1 with TRBJ1-5; 8 bases align to TRBD1. Germline loops: CDR1 DFQATT, CDR2 SNEGSKA (reference sequence). This CDR3 has 14 residues. The ends lost 5 bases at V and 4 bases at J; junction bases unmatched: 7. The CDR3 DNA follows: TGCAGTGCTGCACAGGGGGGCAAAAATCAGCCCCAGCATTTT. This sequence encodes CSAAQGGKNQPQHF.

The rearrangement links TRBV5-6 to TRBJ2-5; the match to TRBD1 covers 8 bases. CDR1 is SGHDT and CDR2 is YYEEEE in the germline V gene. The CDR3 sequence is 15 residues long. Trimming at V came to 1 base and at J to 5 bases, leaving 7 bases not matched to a gene. The CDR3 spells CASSLNPGGTETQYF. CDR3 bases: TGTGCCAGCAGCTTGAATCCAGGGGGCACGGAGACCCAGTACTTC.

This clonotype showed up just a few times. Germline and junction disagree at one end, which may indicate a read error. The V gene is TRBV9, the J gene TRBJ1-6; D call uncertain. The CDR3 is 13 residues long. CDR1 and CDR2 (germline): SGDLS, YYNGEE. In DNA, the CDR3 is TGTGCCAGCAGCCCCCTGGATAACTCACCCCTCCACTTT. Translated, it gives CASSPLDNSPLHF.

This clonotype was seen many times. The genes are TRBV2 and TRBJ1-4; tentative D call: TRBD1 (5 bases). The CDR3 has 13 residues. V gave up 7 bases and J gave up 10 bases, with 16 bases separating them. Germline CDR1 is SNHLY and CDR2 is FYNNEI. The CDR3 is CASMGEGGRKLFF. The CDR3 DNA reads TGTGCCAGCATGGGGGAAGGAGGTCGAAAACTGTTTTTT.

This clonotype was observed at least ten times. This chain joins TRBV7-2 and TRBJ2-2; 9 nucleotides match TRBD2. J gave up 3 bases and V 1 base, and 9 bases lay outside the gene matches. Germline loops: CDR1 SGHTA, CDR2 FQGNSA. The CDR3 sequence is 18 residues long. This chain's CDR3 is CASSLVRASGTYTGELFF. As DNA, the CDR3 is TGTGCCAGCAGCTTAGTTAGGGCTAGCGGGACCTACACCGGGGAGCTGTTTTTT.

This clonotype was recorded a few times. The chain is built from TRBV14 and TRBJ1-1; TRBD1 is a possible D gene (5 bases). The germline V gene encodes CDR1 SGHDN and CDR2 FVKESK. This CDR3 has 16 amino acids. Trimming took 3 bases from V and 9 from J, leaving 23 bases between them. Here the CDR3 reads CASSHSTEGRQNQAFF. CDR3 sequence (DNA): TGTGCCAGCAGCCATTCCACCGAGGGACGGCAAAATCAAGCTTTCTTT.